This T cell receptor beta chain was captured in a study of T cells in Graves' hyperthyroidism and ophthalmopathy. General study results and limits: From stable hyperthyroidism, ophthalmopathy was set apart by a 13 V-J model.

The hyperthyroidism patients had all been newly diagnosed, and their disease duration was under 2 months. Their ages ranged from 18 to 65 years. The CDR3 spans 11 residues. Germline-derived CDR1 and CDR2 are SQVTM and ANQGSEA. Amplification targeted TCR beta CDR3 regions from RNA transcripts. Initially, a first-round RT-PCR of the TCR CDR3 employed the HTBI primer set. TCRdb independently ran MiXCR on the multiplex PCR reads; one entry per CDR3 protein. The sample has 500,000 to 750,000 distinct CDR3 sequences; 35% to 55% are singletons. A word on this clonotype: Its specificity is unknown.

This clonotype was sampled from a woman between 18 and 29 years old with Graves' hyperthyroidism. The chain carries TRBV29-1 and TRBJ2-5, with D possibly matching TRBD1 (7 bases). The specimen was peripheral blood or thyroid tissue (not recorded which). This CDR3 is CSQGGKRPQYF. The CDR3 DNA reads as TGCAGTCAGGGGGGCAAGAGACCCCAGTACTTC.